Presented here are 14 T cell receptor beta chains from one specimen sequenced in a study of cytomegalovirus exposure and HLA in healthy donors. Sequenced by immunoSEQ multiplex PCR; TCRdb stores in-frame clones only, minus some. The sample shows approximately 100,000 clones, 88% of them seen only once. Sequencing was performed on PBMCs. Receptor source: a woman aged 18-29 years in good health and CMV-seronegative.

The rearrangement joins TRBV27 to TRBJ1-2, with TRBD1 matching over 7 bases. V dropped 4 bases and J dropped 4; count of bases not matched to a gene: 9. The CDR3 is made up of 15 amino acids. Germline V gene lookup returns CDR1 MNHEY and CDR2 SMNVEV (reference sequence). The CDR3: CASSSYWDSLYGYTF. The CDR3 DNA is TGTGCCAGCAGTTCATATTGGGACAGCCTCTATGGCTACACCTTC.

The table lists this clone with a count of one. The chain uses TRBV28 and TRBJ1-5, with D hard to call. The germline V gene has CDR1 MDHEN and CDR2 SYDVKM. The germline V and J ends were trimmed by 3 bases and 5 bases, with 14 bases remaining between them. The CDR3 has 15 amino acids. CDR3 sequence reads: CASSLGRDLYQPQHF. CDR3 in DNA: TGTGCCAGCAGTTTGGGCAGAGACCTCTATCAGCCCCAGCATTTT.

The chain carries TRBV6-4 and TRBJ2-3; D possibly corresponds to TRBD2 (6 bases). Looked up from germline, CDR1 is MRHNA and CDR2 is SNTAGT. V dropped 4 bases and J dropped 2 bases, with 13 bases sitting between them. The CDR3 extends over 15 amino acids. The CDR3 bases are TGTGCCAGCAGTGGTTCCAGCGGGCCCACAGATACGCAGTATTTT. Encoded protein: CASSGSSGPTDTQYF.

The rearrangement joins TRBV28 to TRBJ1-1; perhaps TRBD1 as D (6 bases). V was trimmed by 5 bases and J by 3 bases, leaving 13 bases between them. This CDR3 is built from 14 residues. Looked up from germline, CDR1 is MDHEN and CDR2 is SYDVKM. The CDR3 region is CASSPWTVYTEAFF. CDR3 bases: TGTGCCAGCAGTCCCTGGACAGTGTACACTGAAGCTTTCTTT. Looking up the rest from reference TRBV28 and TRBJ1-1 gives the full variable domain: DVKVTQSSRYLVKRTGEKVFLECVQDMDHENMFWYRQDPGLGLRLIYFSYDVKMKEKGDIPEGYSVSREKKERFSLILESASTNQTSMYLCASSPWTVYTEAFFGQGTRLTVV.

The rearrangement uses TRBV5-1 and TRBJ2-1; TRBD2 is a possible D gene (6 bases). Germline V gene sequence: CDR1 SGHRS, CDR2 YFSETQ. Trimming removed 2 bases from V and 15 bases from J, with 18 bases in between. The CDR3 sequence is 13 residues long. CDR3 nucleotides: TGCGCCAGCAGCTTTAACGGCGGGATAAGGCGGTTCTTC. The encoded protein is CASSFNGGIRRFF. The full variable domain, in which reference TRBV5-1 and TRBJ2-1 provide the parts outside the CDR3, is KAGVTQTPRYLIKTRGQQVTLSCSPISGHRSVSWYQQTPGQGLQFLFEYFSETQRNKGNFPGRFSGRQFSNSRSEMNVSTLELGDSALYLCASSFNGGIRRFFGPGTRLTVL.

The chain employs TRBV5-1 and TRBJ1-5; the D gene is possibly TRBD1 (6 bases). The CDR3 is 14 residues long. V lost 4 bases, J lost 5 bases, and 13 bases lay in between. Germline V gene lookup returns CDR1 SGHRS and CDR2 YFSETQ. In nucleotides, the CDR3 is TGCGCCAGCAGCCCTACAGGGCCCGATCAGCCCCAGCATTTT. Translated: CASSPTGPDQPQHF.

The rearrangement links TRBV7-7 to TRBJ2-1, with D tentatively TRBD1 (5 bases). V gave up 1 base and J gave up 8 bases, with 15 bases separating them. Germline-derived CDR1 and CDR2 are SSHAT and FNYEAQ (reference sequence). The CDR3 is 15 amino acids. The CDR3 nucleotides are TGTGCCAGCAGCTTAGGACTTAGGGGCAATGATGAGCAGTTCTTC. Protein sequence: CASSLGLRGNDEQFF.

The chain joins TRBV5-6 to TRBJ2-7; a possible D gene is TRBD2 (5 bases). V lost 3 bases and J 1 base, leaving 20 bases between the germline ends. The germline V gene has CDR1 SGHDT and CDR2 YYEEEE. The CDR3 covers 17 residues. CDR3 protein: CASSSALLAGYSYEQYF. CDR3 in DNA: TGTGCCAGCAGCTCCGCCCTGTTGGCGGGTTATTCCTACGAGCAGTACTTC.

The rearrangement joins TRBV7-3 to TRBJ2-5, with a possible D match to TRBD2 (5 bases). Trimming stripped 5 bases from V and 2 bases from J, with 12 bases between. Germline assignment: CDR1 SGHTA and CDR2 FQGTGA. The CDR3 consists of 14 residues. The CDR3 nucleotides are TGTGCCAGCAGCCAAACCGGACTGCAAGAGACCCAGTACTTC. Translation gives CASSQTGLQETQYF.

This clone was recorded only once. This sequence joins TRBV5-6 and TRBJ1-1; a possible D gene is TRBD1 (5 bases). V was cut by 4 bases and J by 10 bases, with 17 bases left in between. The CDR3 length is 13 residues. CDR1 and CDR2 (germline): SGHDT, YYEEEE. This CDR3 reads CASSIFKIRGAFF. As DNA, the CDR3 is TGTGCCAGCAGCATATTTAAGATTAGGGGAGCTTTCTTT.

DNA of the CDR3: TGTGCCAGCAGCTATAATAGGGGGCTCGATACGCAGTATTTT. Its translation is CASSYNRGLDTQYF. The rearrangement joins TRBV7-9 to TRBJ2-3; 7 bases map to TRBD1. This CDR3 comprises 14 residues. The J segment lost 6 bases and the V segment lost 4 bases, leaving 7 bases of the junction unmatched. Germline-derived CDR1 and CDR2 are SEHNR and FQNEAQ (reference sequence).

This clone has a single count. V is TRBV27 and J is TRBJ2-1, with no clear D. Germline CDR1 and CDR2: MNHEY and SMNVEV (reference sequence). The CDR3 is 12 residues long. V dropped 5 bases and J dropped 6 bases, with 8 bases sitting between them. The CDR3 nucleotides read TGTGCCAGCAGTGATAGGAGCAATGAGCAGTTCTTC. This codes for CASSDRSNEQFF.

The chain uses TRBV30 and TRBJ2-1, with D perhaps TRBD2 (6 bases). V was shortened by 2 bases and J by 8 bases, with 22 bases between the two germline ends. CDR1 and CDR2 (germline): GTSNPN, SVGIG (reference sequence). The CDR3 contains 16 residues. The CDR3 DNA is TGTGCCTGGAGTACGGGGCTAGCGCCCGCTAAGGATGAGCAGTTCTTC. The encoded protein is CAWSTGLAPAKDEQFF.

The chain links TRBV2 to TRBJ2-3; 10 bases agree with TRBD2. CDR3 length: 18 residues. Germline lookup yields CDR1 SNHLY and CDR2 FYNNEI. J was trimmed by 0 bases and V by 6 bases; bases with no gene match: 12. The CDR3 sequence is CASRDLAGERGSTDTQYF. The DNA of the CDR3 is TGTGCCAGCAGAGACCTAGCGGGAGAGAGGGGTAGCACAGATACGCAGTATTTT.